This TCR beta chain stems from a study of blood T cell repertoires in COVID-19. Study overall: Samples came from the United States, Italy and Spain, spanning acute and convalescent COVID-19. PBMCs, B-cell-depleted T cells, or T cells provided the cDNA or gDNA that made up the material.

V was trimmed by 7 bases and J by 0 bases, leaving 7 bases between them. CDR1 SNHLY and CDR2 FYNNEI come from the germline V gene. The CDR3 is made up of 13 amino acids. Seattle researchers signed up patients amid active infection and tracked them longitudinally. Authors' data handling: For nucleated cells, counts were estimated from reference gene primer amplification. Data came from immunoSEQ multiplex PCR; TCRdb stores just in-frame clones and leaves some out. V and J calls and clone size follow that table, whereas D and trimming were derived from the DNA. The table lists 150,000 to 170,000 clones, around 84% of them singletons, with more than 7.5% in the top ten.

Sequenced sample: peripheral blood. This chain connects TRBV2 to TRBJ1-3; no clear D gene. The receptor was isolated from a woman between 55 and 75 years old with COVID-19, enrolled during active disease. CDR3 in amino acids: CASTPLSGNTIYF. In DNA form, the CDR3 reads TGTGCCAGCACTCCCCTCTCTGGAAACACCATATATTTT.